This T cell receptor (beta chain) was obtained from a study of human T cells and chemical hapten exposure. Germline assignment: CDR1 MDHEN and CDR2 SYDVKM. The CDR3 runs 13 residues. Trimming shortened V by 6 bases and J by 4 bases, and 10 bases separated the two germline ends. Time point in this sample: pre-sensitization, week 0. Treatment described: therapeutic diphenylcyclopropenone sensitization with weekly scalp DPC. MiXCR, applied by TCRdb to the RACE reads, yields one record per CDR3 protein. The sample records fewer than 300,000 distinct CDR3 sequences, approximately 7.5% being singletons. V gene TRBV28 combines with J gene TRBJ1-3; no clear D. The receptor comes from a man aged 18 to 29 with alopecia areata. Some clones in this sample may be carry-over from other donors' samples. Sequences were derived from whole blood, sampled in connection with sensitization to the hapten diphenylcyclopropenone (DPC). The CDR3 bases are TGTGCCAGCAGCCCACCCAAAGGAAACACCATATATTTT. It specifies CASSPPKGNTIYF.